Listed below are T cell receptor beta chains from one sample, sequenced in a study of spatial heterogeneity in lung cancer. Each CDR3 protein is one row after TCRdb ran MiXCR on the 5' RACE reads. The data show roughly 4,800 distinct CDR3 sequences, approximately 20% seen once. The input for sequencing was normal lung tissue next to the tumor, taken at surgery. Receptors originate from a male donor with early-stage non-small cell lung cancer. CDR3s include the opening cysteine and the closing phenylalanine or tryptophan. D genes are given only for firm matches. Where a row states a size, it is once, few, many or the class of an expanded clone; other rows omit it.

v_call: TRBV30
j_call: TRBJ1-5
d_call: .
clone_size: medium-sized
cdr3_length: 14
cdr3_nt: TGTGCCTGGAGAGGGGGAAATAGCAATCAGCCCCAGCATTTT
cdr3_aa: CAWRGGNSNQPQHF

v_call: TRBV5-1
j_call: TRBJ1-6
d_call: .
clone_size: medium-sized
cdr3_length: 16
cdr3_nt: TGCGCCAGCAGCTTGGGGAGGGTGGGCGAAGGATCACCCCTCCACTTT
cdr3_aa: CASSLGRVGEGSPLHF

v_call: TRBV5-1
j_call: TRBJ1-6
d_call: .
clone_size: medium-sized
cdr3_length: 16
cdr3_nt: TGCGCCAGCAGCTTGGACGAGACCTCCTATAATTCACCCCTCCACTTT
cdr3_aa: CASSLDETSYNSPLHF

v_call: TRBV2
j_call: TRBJ2-2
d_call: .
clone_size: .
cdr3_length: 15
cdr3_nt: TGTGCCAGCAGTGGGGTGGGATGGAACACCGGGGAGCTGTTTTTT
cdr3_aa: CASSGVGWNTGELFF

v_call: TRBV20-1
j_call: TRBJ2-3
d_call: TRBD2
clone_size: many
cdr3_length: 14
cdr3_nt: TGCAGTGCCCCGGGAAGCGGGAGTGGAGATACGCAGTATTTT
cdr3_aa: CSAPGSGSGDTQYF

v_call: TRBV2
j_call: TRBJ2-1
d_call: TRBD2
clone_size: medium-sized
cdr3_length: 14
cdr3_nt: TGTGCCAGCAGGACTAGCAGACTTCGCCCAGAGCAGTTCTTC
cdr3_aa: CASRTSRLRPEQFF

v_call: TRBV11-2
j_call: TRBJ2-5
d_call: .
clone_size: medium-sized
cdr3_length: 14
cdr3_nt: TGTGCCAGCAGCTTAGGCGGTGGGCAAGAGACCCAGTACTTC
cdr3_aa: CASSLGGGQETQYF

v_call: TRBV2
j_call: TRBJ1-5
d_call: .
clone_size: medium-sized
cdr3_length: 14
cdr3_nt: TGTGCCACCAGGTTGGAACAGGGTAGTCAGCCCCAGCATTTT
cdr3_aa: CATRLEQGSQPQHF

v_call: TRBV7-9
j_call: TRBJ2-2
d_call: TRBD1
clone_size: medium-sized
cdr3_length: 15
cdr3_nt: TGTGCCAGCAGCCGCACAGGGGTCCGCACCGGGGAGCTGTTTTTT
cdr3_aa: CASSRTGVRTGELFF

v_call: TRBV23-1
j_call: TRBJ2-6
d_call: .
clone_size: many
cdr3_length: 16
cdr3_nt: TGCGCCAGCAGTCGCGAACTTCCGCCTGGGGCCAACGTCCTGACTTTC
cdr3_aa: CASSRELPPGANVLTF

v_call: TRBV30
j_call: TRBJ1-1
d_call: .
clone_size: many
cdr3_length: 12
cdr3_nt: TGTGCCTGGAGTGCTCCAACGGCCGAAGCTTTCTTT
cdr3_aa: CAWSAPTAEAFF

v_call: TRBV29-1
j_call: TRBJ2-3
d_call: .
clone_size: large
cdr3_length: 12
cdr3_nt: TGCAGCGCGGCAGGCTTCACAGATACGCAGTATTTT
cdr3_aa: CSAAGFTDTQYF

v_call: TRBV2
j_call: TRBJ2-3
d_call: TRBD2
clone_size: few
cdr3_length: 13
cdr3_nt: TGTGCCAGTTTAAGCGGGGGCACAGATACGCAGTATTTT
cdr3_aa: CASLSGGTDTQYF

v_call: TRBV28
j_call: TRBJ2-7
d_call: TRBD1
clone_size: few
cdr3_length: 15
cdr3_nt: TGTGCCAGCAGACTGGGGACAGAAGTATCTTACGAGCAGTACTTC
cdr3_aa: CASRLGTEVSYEQYF

v_call: TRBV2
j_call: TRBJ2-1
d_call: TRBD2
clone_size: few
cdr3_length: 16
cdr3_nt: TGTGCCAGCAGTGCTGGTAGCGGGAGGGTACGCAATGAGCAGTTCTTC
cdr3_aa: CASSAGSGRVRNEQFF

v_call: TRBV30
j_call: TRBJ1-1
d_call: .
clone_size: few
cdr3_length: 14
cdr3_nt: TGTGCCTGGAGACTCGGGCAACCGAACACTGAAGCTTTCTTT
cdr3_aa: CAWRLGQPNTEAFF

v_call: TRBV28
j_call: TRBJ2-7
d_call: .
clone_size: .
cdr3_length: 12
cdr3_nt: TGTGCCAGCAGAAATCAGGGTAACGAGCAGTACTTC
cdr3_aa: CASRNQGNEQYF

v_call: TRBV20-1
j_call: TRBJ2-5
d_call: TRBD1
clone_size: .
cdr3_length: 16
cdr3_nt: TGCAGTGCTACCCAACCCGGGACAGCGCATCAAGAGACCCAGTACTTC
cdr3_aa: CSATQPGTAHQETQYF

v_call: TRBV5-6
j_call: TRBJ2-5
d_call: .
clone_size: medium-sized
cdr3_length: 15
cdr3_nt: TGTGCCAGCAGCCAAGGGATTCAAGGGGGAGAGACCCAGTACTTC
cdr3_aa: CASSQGIQGGETQYF

v_call: TRBV5-6
j_call: TRBJ2-5
d_call: .
clone_size: many
cdr3_length: 15
cdr3_nt: TGTGCCAGCAGCTTGGTAGGCAGGGAACAAGAGACCCAGTACTTC
cdr3_aa: CASSLVGREQETQYF

v_call: TRBV5-1
j_call: TRBJ2-3
d_call: TRBD2
clone_size: medium-sized
cdr3_length: 17
cdr3_nt: TGCGCCAGCAGCTTGGGATCCACAGCGGGAGCGCTAGATACGCAGTATTTT
cdr3_aa: CASSLGSTAGALDTQYF

v_call: TRBV4-1
j_call: TRBJ2-3
d_call: TRBD2
clone_size: .
cdr3_length: 18
cdr3_nt: TGCGCCAGCAGCCAACGTCTAGCGGGAGGGCCTCTCACAGATACGCAGTATTTT
cdr3_aa: CASSQRLAGGPLTDTQYF

v_call: TRBV11-3
j_call: TRBJ2-5
d_call: .
clone_size: .
cdr3_length: 13
cdr3_nt: TGTGCCAGCAGCTTAAACACCCAAGAGACCCAGTACTTC
cdr3_aa: CASSLNTQETQYF

v_call: TRBV7-8
j_call: TRBJ2-5
d_call: TRBD2
clone_size: medium-sized
cdr3_length: 14
cdr3_nt: TGTGCCAGCAGCGTGAGCGGGGGCCAAGAGACCCAGTACTTC
cdr3_aa: CASSVSGGQETQYF

v_call: TRBV6-1
j_call: TRBJ2-7
d_call: TRBD2
clone_size: medium-sized
cdr3_length: 14
cdr3_nt: TGTGCCAGCAGTTTCCTTACTAGCGGATCTGAGCAGTACTTC
cdr3_aa: CASSFLTSGSEQYF

v_call: TRBV29-1
j_call: TRBJ2-3
d_call: .
clone_size: medium-sized
cdr3_length: 16
cdr3_nt: TGCAGCGTGGGAGACAGAAGGGGTACAGGGCTGGATACGCAGTATTTT
cdr3_aa: CSVGDRRGTGLDTQYF

v_call: TRBV4-2
j_call: TRBJ2-7
d_call: TRBD2
clone_size: .
cdr3_length: 15
cdr3_nt: TGTGCCAGCAGCCACCGGACTAGCGGGCTCTACGAGCAGTACTTC
cdr3_aa: CASSHRTSGLYEQYF

v_call: TRBV19
j_call: TRBJ2-5
d_call: .
clone_size: many
cdr3_length: 13
cdr3_nt: TGTGCCACCTCGAGGGGCCGAGGAGAGACCCAGTACTTC
cdr3_aa: CATSRGRGETQYF

v_call: TRBV19
j_call: TRBJ1-2
d_call: TRBD1
clone_size: medium-sized
cdr3_length: 16
cdr3_nt: TGTGCCAGTACCCATGACAGGGGAATAGCTAACTATGGCTACACCTTC
cdr3_aa: CASTHDRGIANYGYTF

v_call: TRBV27
j_call: TRBJ2-7
d_call: .
clone_size: few
cdr3_length: 13
cdr3_nt: TGTGCCAGCAGTTTAGGGCGGCACTACGAGCAGTACTTC
cdr3_aa: CASSLGRHYEQYF

v_call: TRBV10-2
j_call: TRBJ1-2
d_call: .
clone_size: large
cdr3_length: 17
cdr3_nt: TGCGCCAGCAGTGAGTTGGATGGCCCGGGAGCTAACTATGGCTACACCTTC
cdr3_aa: CASSELDGPGANYGYTF

v_call: TRBV20-1
j_call: TRBJ2-7
d_call: .
clone_size: many
cdr3_length: 13
cdr3_nt: TGCAGTGCTAGACCAGACAGCAACTACGAGCAGTACTTC
cdr3_aa: CSARPDSNYEQYF

v_call: TRBV27
j_call: TRBJ2-7
d_call: .
clone_size: .
cdr3_length: 13
cdr3_nt: TGTGCCAGCAGTTTAGGGCGGCACTACCAGCAGTACTTC
cdr3_aa: CASSLGRHYQQYF

v_call: TRBV12-3/TRBV12-4
j_call: TRBJ2-2
d_call: TRBD1
clone_size: once
cdr3_length: 15
cdr3_nt: TGTGCCAGCAGCAGCACGACAGGGGTCGGCGGGGAGCTGTTTTTT
cdr3_aa: CASSSTTGVGGELFF

v_call: TRBV10-3
j_call: TRBJ2-5
d_call: TRBD1
clone_size: few
cdr3_length: 14
cdr3_nt: TGTGCCATCAGTGAGTCGAGGGGGCTAGAGACCCAGTACTTC
cdr3_aa: CAISESRGLETQYF

v_call: TRBV12-3/TRBV12-4
j_call: TRBJ2-3
d_call: TRBD2
clone_size: .
cdr3_length: 16
cdr3_nt: TGTGCCAGCAGTACATGGACTAGCGGGAGCTCAGATACGCAGTATTTT
cdr3_aa: CASSTWTSGSSDTQYF

v_call: TRBV7-9
j_call: TRBJ1-6
d_call: .
clone_size: few
cdr3_length: 12
cdr3_nt: TGTGCCAGCAGCTCCCAGAATTCACCCCTCCACTTT
cdr3_aa: CASSSQNSPLHF

v_call: TRBV14
j_call: TRBJ2-4
d_call: .
clone_size: medium-sized
cdr3_length: 16
cdr3_nt: TGTGCCAGCAGCCAAGCCGCGGGGCTAGCCAAAAACATTCAGTACTTC
cdr3_aa: CASSQAAGLAKNIQYF

v_call: TRBV3-1
j_call: TRBJ2-7
d_call: TRBD2
clone_size: medium-sized
cdr3_length: 15
cdr3_nt: TGTGCCAGCAGCCCACCCGGACTAGCGGGAGGGCCCCCTACCTTC
cdr3_aa: CASSPPGLAGGPPTF

v_call: TRBV12-3/TRBV12-4
j_call: TRBJ2-3
d_call: TRBD2
clone_size: medium-sized
cdr3_length: 16
cdr3_nt: TGTGCCAGCAGTCCGCAGCCGACTAGCGGCACAGATACGCAGTATTTT
cdr3_aa: CASSPQPTSGTDTQYF

v_call: TRBV27
j_call: TRBJ2-3
d_call: TRBD2
clone_size: medium-sized
cdr3_length: 14
cdr3_nt: TGTGCCAGCAGTCCCCAGCGGGAGGCAGATACGCAGTATTTT
cdr3_aa: CASSPQREADTQYF

v_call: TRBV7-2
j_call: TRBJ1-6
d_call: .
clone_size: .
cdr3_length: 15
cdr3_nt: TGTGCCAGCAGTAGAGACAGCCCCTATAATTCACCCCTCCACTTT
cdr3_aa: CASSRDSPYNSPLHF

v_call: TRBV3-1
j_call: TRBJ2-5
d_call: .
clone_size: medium-sized
cdr3_length: 14
cdr3_nt: TGTGCCAGCAGCCAAGATTTTACAGGGGAGACCCAGTACTTC
cdr3_aa: CASSQDFTGETQYF

v_call: TRBV7-7
j_call: TRBJ1-1
d_call: .
clone_size: medium-sized
cdr3_length: 13
cdr3_nt: TGTGCCAGCAGCTTTAGCCCGAACACTGAAGCTTTCTTT
cdr3_aa: CASSFSPNTEAFF

v_call: TRBV3-1
j_call: TRBJ1-6
d_call: .
clone_size: medium-sized
cdr3_length: 13
cdr3_nt: TGTGCCAGCAGCCAAGACCACCAAGCAACCCTCCACTTT
cdr3_aa: CASSQDHQATLHF

v_call: TRBV20-1
j_call: TRBJ2-5
d_call: TRBD2
clone_size: many
cdr3_length: 14
cdr3_nt: TGCAGTGCTAGAGGCGGGAGTTTCCAAGAGACCCAGTACTTC
cdr3_aa: CSARGGSFQETQYF

v_call: TRBV18
j_call: TRBJ2-5
d_call: .
clone_size: medium-sized
cdr3_length: 13
cdr3_nt: TGTGCCAGCTCACCTCGGTCGGGGGAGACCCAGTACTTC
cdr3_aa: CASSPRSGETQYF

v_call: TRBV29-1
j_call: TRBJ2-5
d_call: .
clone_size: medium-sized
cdr3_length: 12
cdr3_nt: TGCAGCGTTGTGGGGGACGCGGAGACCCAGTACTTC
cdr3_aa: CSVVGDAETQYF

v_call: TRBV7-2
j_call: TRBJ1-3
d_call: .
clone_size: .
cdr3_length: 14
cdr3_nt: TGTGCCAGCAGTTCCGGTGGTTTTGGAAACACCATATATTTT
cdr3_aa: CASSSGGFGNTIYF

v_call: TRBV20-1
j_call: TRBJ2-5
d_call: .
clone_size: medium-sized
cdr3_length: 15
cdr3_nt: TGCAGTGCGGGGGGGGACAGGTTAGGTCTAGAGACCCAGTACTTC
cdr3_aa: CSAGGDRLGLETQYF

v_call: TRBV10-2
j_call: TRBJ1-5
d_call: TRBD1
clone_size: many
cdr3_length: 14
cdr3_nt: TGCGCCAGCAGTGGAGGGGGCGAAAATCAGCCCCAGCATTTT
cdr3_aa: CASSGGGENQPQHF

v_call: TRBV13
j_call: TRBJ2-3
d_call: TRBD2
clone_size: medium-sized
cdr3_length: 16
cdr3_nt: TGTGCCAGCAGCGTTTTAGCGGGGGCAAGCACAGATACGCAGTATTTT
cdr3_aa: CASSVLAGASTDTQYF

v_call: TRBV2
j_call: TRBJ1-5
d_call: .
clone_size: medium-sized
cdr3_length: 14
cdr3_nt: TGTGCCAGCAGTGATAGTCGCAGCAATCAGCCCCAGCATTTT
cdr3_aa: CASSDSRSNQPQHF

v_call: TRBV5-1
j_call: TRBJ2-3
d_call: TRBD1
clone_size: many
cdr3_length: 13
cdr3_nt: TGCGCCAGCAGCGTAGGACAGGCCGATACGCAGTATTTT
cdr3_aa: CASSVGQADTQYF

v_call: TRBV29-1
j_call: TRBJ2-5
d_call: TRBD1
clone_size: many
cdr3_length: 15
cdr3_nt: TGCAGCGTTACACCGACAGGGGGGTATCAAGAGACCCAGTACTTC
cdr3_aa: CSVTPTGGYQETQYF

v_call: TRBV5-1
j_call: TRBJ2-3
d_call: .
clone_size: medium-sized
cdr3_length: 13
cdr3_nt: TGCGCCAGCAGCACAAGACAGGACACTGCGCAGTATTTT
cdr3_aa: CASSTRQDTAQYF

v_call: TRBV6-6
j_call: TRBJ1-1
d_call: TRBD1
clone_size: medium-sized
cdr3_length: 14
cdr3_nt: TGTGCCAGCAGCTCAGGGGGTCTGAACACTGAAGCTTTCTTT
cdr3_aa: CASSSGGLNTEAFF

v_call: TRBV18
j_call: TRBJ1-2
d_call: TRBD1
clone_size: medium-sized
cdr3_length: 14
cdr3_nt: TGTGCCAGCTCACCACGGGGACAGGGCATCAGCTACACCTTC
cdr3_aa: CASSPRGQGISYTF

v_call: TRBV5-1
j_call: TRBJ2-3
d_call: .
clone_size: medium-sized
cdr3_length: 12
cdr3_nt: TGCGCCAGCAGCTTAAGCACAGATACGCAGTATTTT
cdr3_aa: CASSLSTDTQYF